These 6 T cell receptor beta chains were sequenced from one sample in a study of blood T cell repertoires in COVID-19. Assay: immunoSEQ multiplex PCR; the TCRdb copy retains only in-frame clones and omits some. The sample holds about 98,000 clones, roughly 80% seen once. Sequenced sample: peripheral blood. Receptors originate from a man between 65 and 85 years old with active or convalescent COVID-19.

The rearrangement joins TRBV5-1 to TRBJ2-1, with 7 bases identical to TRBD2. The ends lost 2 bases at V and 0 bases at J; junction bases unmatched: 5. The germline gives CDR1 SGHRS, CDR2 YFSETQ. The CDR3 consists of 16 residues. CDR3 loop: CASSLGAGSSYNEQFF. CDR3 nucleotide sequence: TGCGCCAGCAGCTTAGGAGCGGGAAGCTCCTACAATGAGCAGTTCTTC.

V is TRBV10-3 and J is TRBJ2-2; 8 positions agree with TRBD2. CDR3 size: 15 residues. Germline V CDR1 and CDR2: ENHRY, SYGVKD. V trimming: 6 bases; J trimming: 3 bases; junction bases outside the gene matches: 6. Written as DNA, the CDR3 is TGTGCCATCAGGGACTCGGGGGGGGACACCGGGGAGCTGTTTTTT. Its protein product is CAIRDSGGDTGELFF.

The chain employs TRBV5-1 and TRBJ2-2; 7 bases line up with TRBD1. The trim removed 6 bases at V and 4 bases at J, leaving 3 bases unmatched. Germline V lookup: CDR1 SGHRS, CDR2 YFSETQ. This CDR3 is built from 13 residues. The CDR3 protein is CASTGTVTGELFF. CDR3 bases: TGCGCCAGCACCGGGACAGTCACCGGGGAGCTGTTTTTT.

The table lists this clone with a count of one. This rearrangement joins TRBV4-1 to TRBJ1-1, with TRBD1 matching 10 bases. V gave up 3 bases and J gave up 0 bases; unmatched junction bases: 4. This CDR3 region has 16 residues. Germline V gene data show CDR1 as MGHRA and CDR2 as YSYEKL. CDR3 in amino acids: CASSQGQGYMNTEAFF. In nucleotides, the CDR3 is TGCGCCAGCAGCCAGGGACAGGGGTACATGAACACTGAAGCTTTCTTT.

V usage is TRBV5-1 and J usage is TRBJ2-5; no definite D call. The CDR3 sequence is 11 residues long. Germline V CDR1 and CDR2: SGHRS, YFSETQ. Trimming stripped 2 bases from V and 5 bases from J, with 4 bases between. CDR3 region: CASSFAETQYF. The CDR3 region has the DNA TGCGCCAGCAGCTTCGCGGAGACCCAGTACTTC.

The chain couples TRBV4-3 to TRBJ2-5; 8 bases align to TRBD1. With V trimmed by 0 bases and J by 5 bases, 5 bases remained unmatched. The CDR3 length is 15 residues. CDR1 is LGHNA and CDR2 is YSLEER in the germline V gene. CDR3 nucleotides: TGCGCCAGCAGCCAAGATCAGGGGGCCCGGGAGACCCAGTACTTC. Its translation: CASSQDQGARETQYF.